Listed below are T cell receptor beta chains from one sample, sequenced in a study of blood T cell repertoires in COVID-19. The method was immunoSEQ multiplex PCR; TCRdb's version includes in-frame clones alone and lacks a portion of them. The table lists about 280,000 clones, approximately 78% of them singletons, with around 5% in the top ten. The sequenced sample was PBMCs or T cells enriched from blood (not recorded which). Receptor source: a man aged 40-49 years who had been exposed to COVID-19. Each CDR3 is given with its conserved first and last residue. Each record gives: CDR3 protein, CDR3 DNA, J gene, clone size, V gene, D gene. A D gene is named only where the DNA matches it firmly. Clone size is shown for a subset of rows, as once, few, many or a class of expanded clone.

CDR3aa: CASRPQGRQAFF; CDR3nt: TGTGCCAGCAGGCCCCAGGGTCGACAAGCTTTCTTT; j_gene: TRBJ1-1; abundance: once; v_gene: TRBV27; d_gene: -
CDR3aa: CASSLGERVQMDYGYTF; CDR3nt: TGTGCCAGCAGCTTAGGGGAGCGGGTTCAGATGGACTATGGCTACACCTTC; j_gene: TRBJ1-2; abundance: -; v_gene: TRBV11-3; d_gene: -
CDR3aa: CASTPATRTDTQYF; CDR3nt: TGTGCCAGCACCCCGGCGACTAGAACAGATACGCAGTATTTT; j_gene: TRBJ2-3; abundance: -; v_gene: TRBV2; d_gene: -
CDR3aa: CASKLSGTTSYEQYF; CDR3nt: TGTGCCAGCAAGCTATCCGGGACTACTTCCTACGAGCAGTACTTC; j_gene: TRBJ2-7; abundance: -; v_gene: TRBV7-2; d_gene: TRBD2
CDR3aa: CASSLDPVNSGRFRNEQFF; CDR3nt: TGTGCCAGCTCACTGGACCCTGTTAATAGCGGGAGGTTTAGGAATGAGCAGTTCTTC; j_gene: TRBJ2-1; abundance: -; v_gene: TRBV18; d_gene: TRBD2
CDR3aa: CASSLERREKLFF; CDR3nt: TGTGCCAGCAGCTTGGAGAGGCGTGAAAAACTGTTTTTT; j_gene: TRBJ1-4; abundance: -; v_gene: TRBV7-2; d_gene: -
CDR3aa: CASSLGTGNSYEQYF; CDR3nt: TGTGCCAGCAGTCTCGGGACAGGTAACTCCTACGAGCAGTACTTC; j_gene: TRBJ2-7; abundance: once; v_gene: TRBV27; d_gene: TRBD1
CDR3aa: CASSESFGPVVDTQYF; CDR3nt: TGCGCCAGCAGTGAGTCGTTTGGGCCTGTGGTAGATACGCAGTATTTT; j_gene: TRBJ2-3; abundance: -; v_gene: TRBV10-2; d_gene: -
CDR3aa: CARSHDTRDTQYF; CDR3nt: TGTGCCAGAAGCCACGATACACGAGATACGCAGTATTTT; j_gene: TRBJ2-3; abundance: -; v_gene: TRBV5-3; d_gene: -
CDR3aa: CASSQDYSGEQFF; CDR3nt: TGTGCCAGCAGCCAAGATTATTCGGGTGAGCAGTTCTTC; j_gene: TRBJ2-1; abundance: -; v_gene: TRBV3-1/TRBV3-2; d_gene: -
CDR3aa: CASRSIAGRDNEQFF; CDR3nt: TGTGCCAGCCGCAGCATAGCGGGAAGAGACAATGAGCAGTTCTTC; j_gene: TRBJ2-1; abundance: -; v_gene: TRBV11-2; d_gene: TRBD2
CDR3aa: CASSVKGAGQPQHF; CDR3nt: TGTGCCAGCAGCGTGAAGGGGGCCGGGCAGCCCCAGCATTTT; j_gene: TRBJ1-5; abundance: -; v_gene: TRBV5-6; d_gene: TRBD1
CDR3aa: CAWSRDTSNTEAFF; CDR3nt: TGTGCCTGGAGTCGGGACACCTCGAACACTGAAGCTTTCTTT; j_gene: TRBJ1-1; abundance: -; v_gene: TRBV30; d_gene: -
CDR3aa: CASSIEGDAEREHEQYF; CDR3nt: TGTGCCAGTAGTATAGAGGGGGACGCGGAGCGGGAGCACGAGCAGTACTTC; j_gene: TRBJ2-7; abundance: -; v_gene: TRBV19; d_gene: TRBD2
CDR3aa: CASRLQGQGISPLHF; CDR3nt: TGTGCCAGCAGACTTCAGGGGCAGGGCATTTCACCCCTCCACTTT; j_gene: TRBJ1-6; abundance: -; v_gene: TRBV6-5; d_gene: -
CDR3aa: CASSSTSTDTQYF; CDR3nt: TGTGCCAGCAGCTCGACTAGCACAGATACGCAGTATTTT; j_gene: TRBJ2-3; abundance: -; v_gene: TRBV13; d_gene: -
CDR3aa: CASSLNTGHYGYTF; CDR3nt: TGTGCCAGCAGCTTGAACACAGGCCACTATGGCTACACCTTC; j_gene: TRBJ1-2; abundance: -; v_gene: TRBV5-6; d_gene: -
CDR3aa: CASALGGIGEQYF; CDR3nt: TGTGCCAGCGCCCTTGGAGGGATAGGCGAGCAGTACTTC; j_gene: TRBJ2-7; abundance: -; v_gene: TRBV11-2; d_gene: -
CDR3aa: CASRGQAANTGELFF; CDR3nt: TGTGCCAGCCGTGGACAGGCTGCGAACACCGGGGAGCTGTTTTTT; j_gene: TRBJ2-2; abundance: -; v_gene: TRBV19; d_gene: TRBD1
CDR3aa: CASSLSMAGYGYTF; CDR3nt: TGTGCCAGCAGTTTATCGATGGCAGGGTACGGCTACACCTTC; j_gene: TRBJ1-2; abundance: -; v_gene: TRBV27; d_gene: -
CDR3aa: CASSLVGTRPKQEQFF; CDR3nt: TGTGCCAGCAGCTTAGTCGGGACACGTCCTAAGCAGGAGCAGTTCTTC; j_gene: TRBJ2-1; abundance: -; v_gene: TRBV7-2; d_gene: -
CDR3aa: CASSFGRTEAFF; CDR3nt: TGTGCCAGCAGCTTTGGGAGGACTGAAGCTTTCTTT; j_gene: TRBJ1-1; abundance: -; v_gene: TRBV7-2; d_gene: -
CDR3aa: CASSVLAGELFF; CDR3nt: TGTGCCAGCAGCGTATTAGCCGGGGAGCTGTTTTTT; j_gene: TRBJ2-2; abundance: -; v_gene: TRBV9; d_gene: -
CDR3aa: CACLWDRGNTIYF; CDR3nt: TGTGCCTGCCTATGGGACAGAGGAAACACCATATATTTT; j_gene: TRBJ1-3; abundance: -; v_gene: TRBV30; d_gene: TRBD1
CDR3aa: CASGKIQGSYNEQFF; CDR3nt: TGTGCTAGTGGCAAAATACAGGGTTCCTACAATGAGCAGTTCTTC; j_gene: TRBJ2-1; abundance: -; v_gene: TRBV12-5; d_gene: -
CDR3aa: CASSERARDSPRWFF; CDR3nt: TGTGCCAGCAGTGAAAGAGCACGGGACAGCCCCCGGTGGTTTTTT; j_gene: TRBJ1-4; abundance: -; v_gene: TRBV6-1; d_gene: TRBD1
CDR3aa: CASSLGVSAAGELFF; CDR3nt: TGTGCTAGCAGCTTAGGTGTGAGTGCGGCCGGGGAGCTGTTTTTT; j_gene: TRBJ2-2; abundance: once; v_gene: TRBV7-7; d_gene: -
CDR3aa: CASSPSRVYNEQFF; CDR3nt: TGTGCCAGCAGCCCCTCCCGGGTCTACAATGAGCAGTTCTTC; j_gene: TRBJ2-1; abundance: few; v_gene: TRBV7-8; d_gene: -
CDR3aa: CASSPPGIREREIGETQYF; CDR3nt: TGTGCCAGCTCACCACCGGGGATCCGGGAGCGGGAGATTGGAGAGACCCAGTACTTC; j_gene: TRBJ2-5; abundance: -; v_gene: TRBV18; d_gene: TRBD2
CDR3aa: CVRSFLQETQYF; CDR3nt: TGTGTCAGAAGCTTTCTCCAAGAGACCCAGTACTTC; j_gene: TRBJ2-5; abundance: -; v_gene: TRBV7-5; d_gene: -
CDR3aa: CASSSGLPNTEAFF; CDR3nt: TGTGCCAGCAGCTCGGGACTACCTAACACTGAAGCTTTCTTT; j_gene: TRBJ1-1; abundance: -; v_gene: TRBV7-3; d_gene: -
CDR3aa: CASSYGATSGAYEQYF; CDR3nt: TGTGCCAGCAGTTACGGAGCCACTAGCGGGGCCTACGAGCAGTACTTC; j_gene: TRBJ2-7; abundance: once; v_gene: TRBV6-2/TRBV6-3; d_gene: TRBD2
CDR3aa: CASSPASREAFF; CDR3nt: TGTGCCAGCAGCCCTGCGAGTCGGGAGGCTTTCTTT; j_gene: TRBJ1-1; abundance: -; v_gene: TRBV7-9; d_gene: -
CDR3aa: CAWTGGKSTEAFF; CDR3nt: TGTGCCTGGACAGGGGGGAAAAGCACTGAAGCTTTCTTT; j_gene: TRBJ1-1; abundance: -; v_gene: TRBV30; d_gene: TRBD1
CDR3aa: CASSPLSQATEAFF; CDR3nt: TGTGCCAGCTCACCTCTATCCCAGGCCACTGAAGCTTTCTTT; j_gene: TRBJ1-1; abundance: -; v_gene: TRBV18; d_gene: -
CDR3aa: CASSTQTVSAGNTIYF; CDR3nt: TGTGCCAGCAGCACCCAGACAGTTAGTGCTGGAAACACCATATATTTT; j_gene: TRBJ1-3; abundance: -; v_gene: TRBV14; d_gene: -
CDR3aa: CASSTEFYSPLHF; CDR3nt: TGTGCCAGCAGTACTGAGTTTTACTCACCCCTCCACTTT; j_gene: TRBJ1-6; abundance: once; v_gene: TRBV27; d_gene: -
CDR3aa: CASSPKQGAPPYEQYF; CDR3nt: TGCGCCAGCAGCCCCAAGCAAGGGGCGCCTCCCTACGAGCAGTACTTC; j_gene: TRBJ2-7; abundance: -; v_gene: TRBV4-1; d_gene: -
CDR3aa: CASSLAGGTGGTNTIYF; CDR3nt: TGTGCCAGCAGCTTGGCTGGTGGGACAGGGGGCACAAACACCATATATTTT; j_gene: TRBJ1-3; abundance: -; v_gene: TRBV5-5; d_gene: TRBD1
CDR3aa: CASSLEPNTEAFF; CDR3nt: TGTGCCAGCAGCTTAGAGCCGAACACTGAAGCTTTCTTT; j_gene: TRBJ1-1; abundance: once; v_gene: TRBV7-9; d_gene: -
CDR3aa: CASSIRTGGAGDTQYF; CDR3nt: TGCGCCAGCAGTATCAGGACAGGGGGCGCCGGGGATACGCAGTATTTT; j_gene: TRBJ2-3; abundance: -; v_gene: TRBV5-1; d_gene: TRBD1
CDR3aa: CASSPSGNEQFF; CDR3nt: TGTGCCAGCAGCCCCTCGGGCAATGAGCAGTTCTTC; j_gene: TRBJ2-1; abundance: -; v_gene: TRBV3-1/TRBV3-2; d_gene: -
CDR3aa: CASSRGQKSTGELFF; CDR3nt: TGTGCCAGCTCACGTGGACAGAAAAGCACCGGGGAGCTGTTTTTT; j_gene: TRBJ2-2; abundance: -; v_gene: TRBV18; d_gene: -
CDR3aa: CASSRDTARGYTF; CDR3nt: TGTGCCAGCAGTCGGGACACCGCGCGTGGCTACACCTTC; j_gene: TRBJ1-2; abundance: -; v_gene: TRBV2; d_gene: -
CDR3aa: CATSDPSGWGGAFF; CDR3nt: TGTGCCACCAGTGACCCCAGTGGGTGGGGGGGAGCTTTCTTT; j_gene: TRBJ1-1; abundance: -; v_gene: TRBV24-1; d_gene: -
CDR3aa: CASNPGVPTEAFF; CDR3nt: TGTGCCAGCAATCCAGGGGTCCCCACTGAAGCTTTCTTT; j_gene: TRBJ1-1; abundance: -; v_gene: TRBV7-2; d_gene: -
CDR3aa: CASSQDIGTSRWEQYF; CDR3nt: TGTGCCAGCAGCCAAGATATAGGGACTAGCCGGTGGGAGCAGTACTTC; j_gene: TRBJ2-7; abundance: many; v_gene: TRBV4-2; d_gene: TRBD2
CDR3aa: CASSLVASESYEQYF; CDR3nt: TGTGCCAGCAGCTTGGTAGCTAGCGAATCCTACGAGCAGTACTTC; j_gene: TRBJ2-7; abundance: -; v_gene: TRBV7-2; d_gene: -
CDR3aa: CASSPSAVAGYTIYF; CDR3nt: TGTGCCAGCTCACCTTCCGCGGTGGCCGGATACACCATATATTTT; j_gene: TRBJ1-3; abundance: -; v_gene: TRBV18; d_gene: -
CDR3aa: CASSQGEREKLFF; CDR3nt: TGTGCCAGCAGCCAGGGAGAGAGGGAAAAACTGTTTTTT; j_gene: TRBJ1-4; abundance: -; v_gene: TRBV3-1/TRBV3-2; d_gene: -
CDR3aa: CASKISDTQYF; CDR3nt: TGTGCCAGCAAAATATCGGATACGCAGTATTTT; j_gene: TRBJ2-3; abundance: -; v_gene: TRBV6-5; d_gene: -
CDR3aa: CASTPGGGRRNQPQHF; CDR3nt: TGTGCCAGTACCCCAGGAGGAGGGAGGCGTAATCAGCCCCAGCATTTT; j_gene: TRBJ1-5; abundance: -; v_gene: TRBV19; d_gene: -
CDR3aa: CASSPVEINQPQHF; CDR3nt: TGTGCCAGCAGCCCCGTAGAAATCAATCAGCCCCAGCATTTT; j_gene: TRBJ1-5; abundance: -; v_gene: TRBV3-1/TRBV3-2; d_gene: -
CDR3aa: CATSGGSVPGNEQFF; CDR3nt: TGTGCCACCAGTGGGGGTAGCGTTCCCGGGAATGAGCAGTTCTTC; j_gene: TRBJ2-1; abundance: -; v_gene: TRBV24-1; d_gene: -
CDR3aa: CASSLTGTGQETQYF; CDR3nt: TGTGCCAGCAGCCTCACAGGGACCGGTCAAGAGACCCAGTACTTC; j_gene: TRBJ2-5; abundance: -; v_gene: TRBV7-3; d_gene: -
CDR3aa: CASSESLTGSTDTQYF; CDR3nt: TGTGCCAGCAGTGAATCCCTCACAGGGAGCACAGATACGCAGTATTTT; j_gene: TRBJ2-3; abundance: -; v_gene: TRBV25-1; d_gene: -
CDR3aa: CASGTSGRIGGELFF; CDR3nt: TGCGCCAGCGGTACTAGCGGGAGAATCGGCGGGGAGCTGTTTTTT; j_gene: TRBJ2-2; abundance: -; v_gene: TRBV5-1; d_gene: TRBD2
CDR3aa: CASSLGPGQGIYNEQFF; CDR3nt: TGCGCCAGCAGCTTGGGACCCGGGCAGGGCATTTACAATGAGCAGTTCTTC; j_gene: TRBJ2-1; abundance: -; v_gene: TRBV5-1; d_gene: -
CDR3aa: CASREAMPPYEQYF; CDR3nt: TGTGCCAGCAGAGAGGCTATGCCCCCCTACGAGCAGTACTTC; j_gene: TRBJ2-7; abundance: -; v_gene: TRBV6-5; d_gene: -
CDR3aa: CASSTDMENTIYF; CDR3nt: TGTGCCAGCAGTACTGACATGGAAAACACCATATATTTT; j_gene: TRBJ1-3; abundance: once; v_gene: TRBV6-5; d_gene: -